The clone carrying this T cell receptor (beta chain) appeared many times. The CDR3 consists of 15 residues. Germline CDR1 and CDR2: MNHEY and SMNVEV (reference sequence). V gave up 5 bases and J gave up 4 bases; unmatched junction bases: 11. TCRdb fed the RT-PCR reads into MiXCR, producing one record per CDR3 protein. The data hold about 680,000 distinct CDR3 sequences, with approximately 15% observed a single time. The receptor comes from a female donor in good health, serving as a healthy control. The sequenced material came from memory CD4+ T cells from blood. The chain links TRBV27 to TRBJ2-7, with 7 nucleotides matching TRBD2. DNA of the CDR3: TGTGCCAGCAGTGGTTCTAGCGGAGGGGAGTACGAGCAGTACTTC. Its translation: CASSGSSGGEYEQYF.